Following are 18 T cell receptor beta chains from one sample sequenced in a study of T cell responses to AZD1222 COVID-19 vaccine (dated by TCRdb to about 2021). The library was produced with the immunoSEQ multiplex PCR assay. TCRdb took this table from immuneACCESS and kept in-frame rearrangements with V and J called. Such tables lack part of the clones; where checked against another copy, unresolved V genes explain under half of the gap, and the rest is unexplained. This sample is represented by hundreds of thousands of clones; about 92% of them were singletons. The biggest ten clones account for roughly 1% of the sample. This specimen's time point label, interpreted: baseline before first vaccination. The treatment or condition label, read with the paper, signifies: meningococcal conjugate vaccine given as trial control. This material consisted of peripheral blood, taken on day 0 of MenACWY control vaccination. The receptor source for this set is an adult in good health.

The chain combines TRBV28 with TRBJ1-5, with unresolved D. Trimming took off 5 bases at V and 2 bases at J, with 10 bases between the two ends. The CDR3 sequence is 14 residues long. CDR1 is MDHEN and CDR2 is SYDVKM in the germline V gene. The CDR3 DNA reads TGTGCCAGCAGTCCCTGGCAGGGCAATCAGCCCCAGCATTTT. It encodes CASSPWQGNQPQHF.

The chain uses TRBV10-2 and TRBJ1-4; D is unclear. The CDR3 runs to 13 residues. Germline assignment: CDR1 WSHSY and CDR2 SAAADI. CDR3 sequence (DNA): TGCGCAGCACGGACGGGAGCTAATGAAAAACTGTTTTTT. It translates to CAARTGANEKLFF.

The chain has TRBV18 and TRBJ2-3; perhaps TRBD1 as D (6 bases). The CDR3 runs 17 residues. Trimming cost V 2 bases and J 1 base, with 16 bases left between them. CDR1 KGHSH and CDR2 LQKENI come from the germline V gene. The CDR3 loop is CASSPDRRTAGTDTQYF. CDR3 bases: TGTGCCAGCTCACCAGACCGCAGGACAGCGGGCACAGATACGCAGTATTTT.

The chain recombines TRBV3-1 (or the pseudogene TRBV3-2) with TRBJ1-3, with TRBD1 as a possible D gene (5 bases). The CDR3 is 15 residues long. Germline loops: CDR1 LGHDT, CDR2 YNNKEL (reference sequence). V gave up 4 bases and J gave up 3 bases, with 13 bases separating them. The CDR3 is CASSLLQGDGNTIYF. CDR3 bases: TGTGCCAGCAGCCTTTTGCAGGGCGATGGAAACACCATATATTTT.

Turning to this clone: Other DNA sequences in this specimen translate into the identical CDR3. The V call is TRBV7-3, the J call TRBJ2-5; 10 positions match TRBD2. Germline V lookup: CDR1 SGHTA, CDR2 FQGTGA. V lost 5 bases to trimming and J lost 3 bases; unmatched junction nucleotides: 3. This CDR3 is 14 amino acids long. In DNA, the CDR3 is TGTGCCAGCAGCCCTAGCGGGGGCGAAGAGACCCAGTACTTC. Protein sequence: CASSPSGGEETQYF.

This sequence joins TRBV7-2 and TRBJ1-5; TRBD1 agrees at 8 bases. With 5 bases clipped from V and 7 bases from J, the junction kept 4 bases outside the gene matches. Germline loops: CDR1 SGHTA, CDR2 FQGNSA. CDR3 length equals 13 residues. DNA for the CDR3: TGTGCCAGCAGCGTAGGGACAGGCCAGCCCCAGCATTTT. It specifies CASSVGTGQPQHF.

This clone has just a few counts. The same CDR3 is also encoded by other DNA sequences in this sample. The chain links TRBV5-5 to TRBJ2-3, with 7 bases lining up with TRBD1. This CDR3 contains 14 residues. V dropped 4 bases and J dropped 1; count of bases not matched to a gene: 3. Germline lookup yields CDR1 SGHKS and CDR2 YYEKEE (reference sequence). In DNA form, the CDR3 reads TGTGCCAGCAGCCGCGGACAGGGCACAGATACGCAGTATTTT. Its translation: CASSRGQGTDTQYF.

The rearrangement uses TRBV3-1 (or the pseudogene TRBV3-2) and TRBJ2-5; D unresolved. The V end lost 0 bases, the J end lost 1 base, and 6 bases lay between the germline ends. The CDR3 is made up of 14 amino acids. The germline V gene encodes CDR1 LGHDT and CDR2 YNNKEL (reference sequence). Written as DNA, the CDR3 is TGTGCCAGCAGCCAAGACCGCGCCCAAGAGACCCAGTACTTC. Protein product: CASSQDRAQETQYF.

V and J are TRBV20-1 and TRBJ1-2; D gene uncertain. In germline, CDR1 is DFQATT, CDR2 SNEGSKA (reference sequence). The CDR3 totals 13 residues. Trimming took off 3 bases at V and 0 bases at J, with 8 bases between the two ends. The CDR3 nucleotides read TGCAGTGCTAGTAGAGGCTCTAACTATGGCTACACCTTC. Its protein is CSASRGSNYGYTF.

The rearrangement joins TRBV27 to TRBJ2-4, with a possible D match to TRBD2 (6 bases). Trimming cost V 2 bases and J 8 bases, with 16 bases left between them. The length of the CDR3 is 15 residues. From germline, CDR1 is MNHEY and CDR2 SMNVEV (reference sequence). CDR3 protein: CASSLKGSGVDIQYF. As DNA, the CDR3 is TGTGCCAGCAGTTTAAAGGGTTCGGGAGTAGACATTCAGTACTTC.

CDR3 bases: TGTGCCAGTAGCAGAGACAGATTCTACGAGCAGTACTTC. Its protein is CASSRDRFYEQYF. V and J are TRBV19 and TRBJ2-7; TRBD1 is a possible D gene (5 bases). V was shortened by 6 bases and J by 3 bases, with 12 bases between the two germline ends. Germline V gene lookup returns CDR1 LNHDA and CDR2 SQIVND (reference sequence). This CDR3 spans 13 amino acids.

V gene TRBV4-3 combines with J gene TRBJ2-7; D assignment may be TRBD1 or TRBD2 (5 bases each). The germline gives CDR1 LGHNA, CDR2 YSLEER. The CDR3 is made up of 16 amino acids. Trimming took off 1 base at V and 4 bases at J, with 17 bases between the two ends. This chain's CDR3 is CASSQGLEGPWYEQYF. CDR3 nucleotide sequence: TGCGCCAGCAGCCAAGGCCTTGAGGGGCCTTGGTACGAGCAGTACTTC.

The chain couples TRBV9 to TRBJ1-6; TRBD1 matches at 7 bases. CDR1 SGDLS and CDR2 YYNGEE come from the germline V gene. The CDR3 contains 14 residues. J lost 4 bases, V lost 4 bases, and 2 bases had no gene match. The CDR3 loop is CASSPGQYNSPLHF. The CDR3 DNA follows: TGTGCCAGCAGCCCGGGACAGTATAATTCACCCCTCCACTTT.

This chain joins TRBV18 and TRBJ1-3; 9 nucleotides align to TRBD1. CDR3 length: 16 amino acids. Trimming took 3 bases from V and 0 from J; bases not matched to a gene: 3. In germline, CDR1 is KGHSH, CDR2 LQKENI. CDR3 sequence reads: CASSPNRGPSGNTIYF. The DNA of the CDR3 is TGTGCCAGCTCACCGAACAGGGGGCCCTCTGGAAACACCATATATTTT.

This sequence joins TRBV5-1 and TRBJ2-3; perhaps TRBD1 as D (6 bases). V was trimmed by 6 bases and J by 0 bases, leaving 11 bases between them. CDR1 SGHRS and CDR2 YFSETQ come from the germline V gene. CDR3 length: 14 residues. CDR3 region: CASTQDSSTDTQYF. The CDR3 DNA is TGCGCCAGCACCCAGGACAGTAGCACAGATACGCAGTATTTT. The whole variable domain, remainder taken from reference TRBV5-1 and TRBJ2-3, is KAGVTQTPRYLIKTRGQQVTLSCSPISGHRSVSWYQQTPGQGLQFLFEYFSETQRNKGNFPGRFSGRQFSNSRSEMNVSTLELGDSALYLCASTQDSSTDTQYFGPGTRLTVL.

This chain connects TRBV7-6 to TRBJ1-5; D is perhaps TRBD1 (5 bases). The CDR3 has 16 amino acids. V lost 2 bases and J lost 0, with 11 bases in between. CDR1 SGHVS and CDR2 FNYEAQ come from the germline V gene. CDR3 protein: CASSLTGGTSNQPQHF. For the CDR3, the DNA is TGTGCCAGCAGCTTAACCGGGGGAACTAGCAATCAGCCCCAGCATTTT. The variable domain in full, completed from reference TRBV7-6 and TRBJ1-5, reads GAGVSQSPRYKVTKRGQDVALRCDPISGHVSLYWYRQALGQGPEFLTYFNYEAQQDKSGLPNDRFSAERPEGSISTLTIQRTEQRDSAMYRCASSLTGGTSNQPQHFGDGTRLSIL.

The V and J genes are TRBV2 and TRBJ1-4; TRBD1 matches 7 bases. Per germline, CDR1 SNHLY and CDR2 FYNNEI. The CDR3 is made up of 15 amino acids. J lost 8 bases, V lost 7 bases, and 13 bases had no gene match. This chain's CDR3 is CASTLQQGRGEKLFF. The CDR3 DNA reads as TGTGCCAGCACCCTCCAACAGGGGCGAGGCGAAAAACTGTTTTTT.

The chain has TRBV3-1 (or the pseudogene TRBV3-2) and TRBJ1-2; D not resolved. Germline CDR1 and CDR2: LGHDT and YNNKEL (reference sequence). Deletions cut 0 bases from V and 8 bases from J, with 16 bases between. The CDR3 extends over 15 amino acids. The CDR3 DNA reads as TGTGCCAGCAGCCAAGAAGAGATGCTACATGGGGGCTACACCTTC. Protein: CASSQEEMLHGGYTF.